The clone carrying this T cell receptor beta chain was counted between two and nine times. This entry is derived from a study of shared clonotypes between healthy human individuals. Clones were sequenced by immunoSEQ multiplex PCR, and TCRdb holds only the in-frame ones, with some missing. The sample has 550,000 to 700,000 clones, 60% to 75% seen once. Donors comprised only Caucasian adults living in Nashville, Tennessee. From CD4+ cells came CD45RA+ naive and CD45RA-negative memory subsets. There are 15 residues in the CDR3. Losses at the gene ends were 2 bases for V and 12 bases for J; bases not matched to a gene: 15. Germline loops: CDR1 SGHKS, CDR2 YYEKEE (reference sequence).

The receptor's source is a woman younger than 45 in good health. Sequencing was performed on memory CD4+ T cells sorted from blood. Indicated subset: CD45RA-negative fraction. V and J are TRBV5-5 and TRBJ2-7, with 9 bases identical to TRBD2. The CDR3 region is CASSLQGLAGDSRYF. In DNA form, the CDR3 reads TGTGCCAGCAGCTTACAGGGATTAGCGGGAGATAGTAGGTACTTC.